The 17 T cell receptor beta chains presented below share a single source sample, sequenced in a study of T cell responses to AZD1222 COVID-19 vaccine. Clones were sequenced by immunoSEQ multiplex PCR, and TCRdb holds only the in-frame ones, with some missing. The profile shows 140,000 to 150,000 clones, roughly 88% of them singletons. The sample consisted of peripheral blood, taken on day 0 of AZD1222 vaccination. The receptors shown here come from an adult in good health.

This chain uses TRBV2 with TRBJ2-2; weak D call: TRBD1 (5 bases). The CDR3 extends over 14 amino acids. Trimming cost V 2 bases and J 2 bases, with 6 bases left between them. The V gene's germline CDR1 is SNHLY and CDR2 FYNNEI. CDR3 coding DNA: TGTGCCAGCAGTGAACAGGGCAACACCGGGGAGCTGTTTTTT. Residues: CASSEQGNTGELFF.

This sequence joins TRBV19 and TRBJ1-6; a possible D gene is TRBD1 (5 bases). With 7 bases removed from V and 10 bases from J, the gap between germline ends came to 11 bases. The germline gives CDR1 LNHDA, CDR2 SQIVND (reference sequence). The length of the CDR3 is 12 residues. In nucleotides, the CDR3 is TGTGCCAGTAATCAGGGCAGGTCACCCCTCCACTTT. It translates to CASNQGRSPLHF.

This chain links TRBV9 with TRBJ1-4, with 8 bases that match TRBD1. The CDR3 length is 16 residues. The germline CDR1 and CDR2 sequences are SGDLS and YYNGEE. V lost 0 bases, J lost 7 bases, and 8 bases stayed unmatched. The CDR3 region has the DNA TGTGCCAGCAGCGTAGGGACCAGGGGGCGTAGTGAAAAACTGTTTTTT. Translated: CASSVGTRGRSEKLFF. The variable domain in full, with the rest retrieved from reference TRBV9 and TRBJ1-4, is DSGVTQTPKHLITATGQRVTLRCSPRSGDLSVYWYQQSLDQGLQFLIQYYNGEERAKGNILERFSAQQFPDLHSELNLSSLELGDSALYFCASSVGTRGRSEKLFFGSGTQLSVL.

The rearrangement uses TRBV6-4 and TRBJ2-2; TRBD1 matches at 10 bases. V dropped 6 bases and J dropped 5; count of bases not matched to a gene: 6. The length of the CDR3 is 15 residues. The germline CDR1 and CDR2 sequences are MRHNA and SNTAGT. The CDR3 region is CASSTGQGRTGELFF. The CDR3 DNA sequence: TGTGCCAGCAGCACGGGACAGGGGAGAACCGGGGAGCTGTTTTTT.

The chain recombines TRBV4-3 with TRBJ1-1; maybe TRBD1 (6 bases). V gave up 4 bases and J gave up 1 base, with 10 bases separating them. The CDR3 has 14 residues. Germline V gives CDR1 LGHNA, CDR2 YSLEER. CDR3: CASSPGHQNTEAFF. The CDR3 DNA sequence: TGCGCCAGCAGCCCGGGACATCAGAACACTGAAGCTTTCTTT.

In nucleotides, the CDR3 is TGTGCCAGCAGTTTAATGGGTGGCAGCGTCACCTACGAGCAGTACTTC. It encodes CASSLMGGSVTYEQYF. V gene TRBV28 combines with J gene TRBJ2-7; no firm D call. The CDR3 runs to 16 residues. Germline V gene lookup returns CDR1 MDHEN and CDR2 SYDVKM. V was cut by 2 bases and J by 2 bases, with 16 bases left in between.

This clone showed up just once. The chain carries TRBV18 and TRBJ1-1, with no clear D. The CDR3 runs to 16 residues. Germline loops: CDR1 KGHSH, CDR2 LQKENI. V gave up 1 base and J gave up 1 base, with 13 bases separating them. The CDR3 DNA reads TGTGCCAGCTCACCACTCGAGAAGGGAGAGAACACTGAAGCTTTCTTT. This translates into CASSPLEKGENTEAFF.

Here the CDR3 reads CSVQRPGVETQYF. CDR3 nucleotides: TGCAGCGTTCAAAGACCGGGGGTGGAGACCCAGTACTTC. V is TRBV29-1 and J is TRBJ2-5, with D possibly being TRBD2 (6 bases). Trimming pared 5 bases from V and 5 bases from J, leaving 15 bases between. CDR1 is SQVTM and CDR2 is ANQGSEA in the germline V gene. CDR3 length: 13 amino acids.

This clone was recorded once. This rearrangement joins TRBV5-1 to TRBJ2-1; 8 bases are a match to TRBD2. V gave up 2 bases and J gave up 0 bases; unmatched junction bases: 4. Per germline, CDR1 SGHRS and CDR2 YFSETQ. The CDR3 runs 16 residues. The DNA of the CDR3 is TGCGCCAGCAGCTTAACTAGCGGAAGCTCCTACAATGAGCAGTTCTTC. This encodes CASSLTSGSSYNEQFF. Full variable domain (outside the CDR3, taken from reference TRBV5-1 and TRBJ2-1): KAGVTQTPRYLIKTRGQQVTLSCSPISGHRSVSWYQQTPGQGLQFLFEYFSETQRNKGNFPGRFSGRQFSNSRSEMNVSTLELGDSALYLCASSLTSGSSYNEQFFGPGTRLTVL.

The chain is built from TRBV3-1 (or the pseudogene TRBV3-2) and TRBJ2-5; 8 positions agree with TRBD2. The germline V gene encodes CDR1 LGHDT and CDR2 YNNKEL (reference sequence). The CDR3 has 15 residues. V lost 0 bases and J lost 5; bases outside the gene matches: 5. CDR3 sequence (DNA): TGTGCCAGCAGCCAAGATCCGCGGGGGGTGGAGACCCAGTACTTC. It codes for CASSQDPRGVETQYF.

V usage is TRBV5-1 and J usage is TRBJ2-2; maybe TRBD1 (5 bases). V was pared by 4 bases and J by 5 bases, with 12 bases between. The CDR3 totals 14 residues. The V gene's germline CDR1 is SGHRS and CDR2 YFSETQ. Written as DNA, the CDR3 is TGCGCCAGCAGCATACTCAGGGTTACCGGGGAGCTGTTTTTT. It translates to CASSILRVTGELFF. The full variable domain, in which reference TRBV5-1 and TRBJ2-2 provide the parts outside the CDR3, is KAGVTQTPRYLIKTRGQQVTLSCSPISGHRSVSWYQQTPGQGLQFLFEYFSETQRNKGNFPGRFSGRQFSNSRSEMNVSTLELGDSALYLCASSILRVTGELFFGEGSRLTVL.

V usage is TRBV12-3 or TRBV12-4 and J usage is TRBJ1-2; 8 nucleotides align to TRBD1. V was pared by 5 bases and J by 4 bases, with 3 bases of the junction left unmatched. The CDR3 spans 13 residues. Here the CDR3 DNA reads TGTGCCAGCAGTACTGGACAGGGCTATGGCTACACCTTC. It translates to CASSTGQGYGYTF.

The CDR3 nucleotides are TGCGCCAGCAGCCAAAAGACGGGGGAGACTGAAGCTTTCTTT. As protein: CASSQKTGETEAFF. This rearrangement joins TRBV4-1 to TRBJ1-1, with D maybe TRBD1 (5 bases). From germline, CDR1 is MGHRA and CDR2 YSYEKL. The V gene lost 2 bases and the J gene lost 5 bases, with 12 bases spanning the gap. CDR3 size: 14 residues.

The chain carries TRBV7-8 and TRBJ1-3; a possible D gene is TRBD1 (5 bases). The CDR3 is 15 residues long. Trimming left V 4 bases short and J 0 bases short, with 10 bases between. Germline V lookup: CDR1 SGHVS, CDR2 FQNEAQ. The CDR3 DNA follows: TGTGCCAGCAGCTACTCAGGGAACTCTGGAAACACCATATATTTT. Protein product: CASSYSGNSGNTIYF.

This clone was detected only a few times. The V and J genes are TRBV6-5 and TRBJ2-7, with 11 positions matching TRBD2. Germline-derived CDR1 and CDR2 are MNHEY and SVGAGI. The CDR3 contains 15 residues. The ends lost 6 bases at V and 3 bases at J; junction bases unmatched: 7. CDR3: CASSLLAGGVYEQYF. As DNA, the CDR3 is TGTGCCAGCAGCCTGCTAGCGGGGGGAGTCTACGAGCAGTACTTC.

The chain recombines TRBV18 with TRBJ1-1, with D tentatively TRBD1 (6 bases). The CDR3 has 14 amino acids. The germline CDR1 and CDR2 sequences are KGHSH and LQKENI. Deletions cut 3 bases from V and 1 base from J, with 9 bases between. The CDR3 DNA is TGTGCCAGCTCACCTGACAGGCAGAACACTGAAGCTTTCTTT. Translated, it gives CASSPDRQNTEAFF. The variable domain in full, with the rest retrieved from reference TRBV18 and TRBJ1-1, is NAGVMQNPRHLVRRRGQEARLRCSPMKGHSHVYWYRQLPEEGLKFMVYLQKENIIDESGMPKERFSAEFPKEGPSILRIQQVVRGDSAAYFCASSPDRQNTEAFFGQGTRLTVV.

For the CDR3, the DNA is TGTGCCAGCAGCGAGGGGCCCGCGGAGGGCTACACCTTC. Translation gives CASSEGPAEGYTF. The chain recombines TRBV12-3 or TRBV12-4 with TRBJ1-2; a possible D gene is TRBD1 (5 bases). The CDR3 spans 13 residues. V was trimmed by 6 bases and J by 8 bases, leaving 16 bases between them.